The present T cell receptor (beta chain) was sequenced within a study of T cell changes during pregnancy in multiple sclerosis (dated by TCRdb to about 2019). In terms of the full investigation: Changes in the T cell repertoire over the course of pregnancy were examined in this study in women with multiple sclerosis.

From its cysteine to its phenylalanine, the CDR3 spans 15 amino acids. Here the CDR3 DNA is all that survives: 45 bases in frame from base 1. V is cut back by 2 bases and J by 3 bases, with 1 base in the junction unmatched. CDR1 and CDR2, per the germline V gene (reference sequence), are SEHNR and FQNEAQ. As for this clone: No cognate antigen has been identified for it. No base qualities exist here, and no much larger clone lies one base off it.

Libraries were built with the immunoSEQ multiplex PCR assay. TCRdb took over this immuneACCESS table, retaining in-frame rearrangements with V and J assigned. Such tables are incomplete; in checked studies, under half of the missing clones stem from an unresolved V gene, and the remainder is unexplained. This sample has approximately 30,000 clones in its table, and 89% of those were observed once. About 10% of the sample is in the top ten clones. The sample consisted of CD8+ T cells from peripheral blood mononuclear cells, taken in the second trimester of pregnancy. The source of this sequence is a female donor with multiple sclerosis, enrolled in a pregnancy study. The chain is encoded by TRBV7-9 joined to TRBJ2-1; 10 bases in between match TRBD2. The CDR3 region reads CASSLLAGDYNEQFF. Here is the DNA: TGTGCCAGCAGCTTACTAGCGGGAGACTACAATGAGCAGTTCTTC. Where the CDR3 stops, the reference TRBV7-9 and TRBJ2-1 genes take over; the full variable domain is DTGVSQNPRHKITKRGQNVTFRCDPISEHNRLYWYRQTLGQGPEFLTYFQNEAQLEKSRLLSDRFSAERPKGSFSTLEIQRTEQGDSAMYLCASSLLAGDYNEQFFGPGTRLTVL.